This TCR beta chain was observed in a study of T cells in localized non-small cell lung cancer. Regarding the study as a whole: Adjacent lung held a median roughly 60 of the top 100 tumor clones. Higher adjacent-lung clonality was associated with shorter survival. In uninvolved adjacent lung, T cell clonality reached its highest value, exceeding tumor.

Measured with immunoSEQ multiplex PCR; TCRdb has only the in-frame clones, and not every one. The sample shows around 140,000 clones, about 89% of them seen only once. The length of the CDR3 is 12 residues. CDR1 ENHRY and CDR2 SYGVKD come from the germline V gene. V was clipped by 3 bases and J by 5 bases, with 6 bases between them. Worth noting for this clone: The target antigen is unknown.

Sequencing was performed on peripheral blood, taken before any cancer treatment. The source of this sequence is a female donor aged 60 or older with stage I lung adenocarcinoma. This chain connects TRBV10-3 to TRBJ2-3; D gene uncertain. CDR3: CAISDVGDTQYF. In nucleotides, the CDR3 is TGTGCCATCAGTGATGTAGGAGATACGCAGTATTTT.